The 13 T cell receptor beta chains reported below all come from one sample, sequenced in a study of CD4 T cells in relation to SARS-CoV-2 and coronaviruses. Before the COVID-19 pandemic, during about 2010-2018, CD4+ T cells were taken from unexposed donors. After less than 11 days of culture, CD4+ T cells were isolated. The repertoire was sequenced with immunoSEQ multiplex PCR; TCRdb's copy has only in-frame clones and lacks some. The data hold roughly 26,000 clones, with 75% observed a single time. For these TCRs, the target antigens are not known. The material sequenced was CD4+ T cells from PBMCs, cultured in vitro. The receptors here all came from a human donor in good health.

This clone is a singleton in its sample. V is TRBV11-3 and J is TRBJ2-5; TRBD2 agrees at 7 bases. Trimming took 2 bases from V and 7 from J; bases not matched to a gene: 16. Germline CDR1 reads SGHNT; CDR2 reads YENEEA. The CDR3 has 17 residues. DNA of the CDR3: TGTGCCAGCAGCTTAAGGGAGTCGGGAGGCCCGGTAGGGACCCAGTACTTC. As protein: CASSLRESGGPVGTQYF. The entire variable domain, with the rest obtained from reference TRBV11-3 and TRBJ2-5, is as follows: EAGVVQSPRYKIIEKKQPVAFWCNPISGHNTLYWYLQNLGQGPELLIRYENEEAVDDSQLPKDRFSAERLKGVDSTLKIQPAELGDSAVYLCASSLRESGGPVGTQYFGPGTRLLVL.

This chain uses TRBV7-2 with TRBJ1-1; TRBD1 matches at 10 bases. Germline V gene data show CDR1 as SGHTA and CDR2 as FQGNSA. The trim removed 4 bases at V and 4 bases at J, leaving 6 bases unmatched. This CDR3 region has 15 residues. The CDR3 DNA reads as TGTGCCAGCAGCTCCCGACAGGGGGCTTTCACTGAAGCTTTCTTT. This codes for CASSSRQGAFTEAFF.

Concerning this clone itself: The junction differs from germline at one of its ends, possibly a read error. The rearrangement uses TRBV6-4 and TRBJ2-7; 12 positions match TRBD2. This CDR3 has 19 residues. Germline CDR1 reads MRHNA; CDR2 reads SNTAGT. The CDR3: CASTWTSGNEHLLAWSSGF. In DNA, the CDR3 is TGTGCCAGCACCTGGACTAGCGGGAATGAACACCTCTTAGCTTGGAGTTCGGGTTTC.

This clone was picked up one time. The J gene is TRBJ2-7, the V gene TRBV5-5, with 7 bases fitting TRBD1. Germline CDR1 and CDR2: SGHKS and YYEKEE (reference sequence). CDR3 size: 16 residues. Germline trimming cut 2 bases from V and 3 bases from J; bases unmatched to any gene: 11. The CDR3 nucleotides are TGTGCCAGCAGCTTCCCTCCGGGACAGAAGGACTACGAGCAGTACTTC. Residues: CASSFPPGQKDYEQYF. Filled out from reference TRBV5-5 and TRBJ2-7, the complete variable domain reads DAGVTQSPTHLIKTRGQQVTLRCSPISGHKSVSWYQQVLGQGPQFIFQYYEKEERGRGNFPDRFSARQFPNYSSELNVNALLLGDSALYLCASSFPPGQKDYEQYFGPGTRLTVT.

The rearrangement joins TRBV3-1 (or the pseudogene TRBV3-2) to TRBJ1-5; D uncertain. Germline CDR1 is LGHDT and CDR2 is YNNKEL (reference sequence). This CDR3 spans 15 amino acids. V was clipped by 4 bases and J by 1 base, with 11 bases between them. CDR3 nucleotide sequence: TGTGCCAGCAGCCCAGATACCAGGAGCAATCAGCCCCAGCATTTT. It yields the protein CASSPDTRSNQPQHF.

This clone was recorded once. The chain carries TRBV5-5 and TRBJ1-5, with 7 bases lining up with TRBD1. Germline V gene data show CDR1 as SGHKS and CDR2 as YYEKEE (reference sequence). The CDR3 spans 15 residues. V shed 4 bases and J 0 bases; nucleotides not matched to a gene: 4. In DNA, the CDR3 is TGTGCCAGCAGCGGGACAGTTTATAGCAATCAGCCCCAGCATTTT. Translation: CASSGTVYSNQPQHF. The full variable domain, completed using reference TRBV5-5 and TRBJ1-5, is DAGVTQSPTHLIKTRGQQVTLRCSPISGHKSVSWYQQVLGQGPQFIFQYYEKEERGRGNFPDRFSARQFPNYSSELNVNALLLGDSALYLCASSGTVYSNQPQHFGDGTRLSIL.

The chain links TRBV5-6 to TRBJ2-3, with 7 bases aligning to TRBD2. V shed 6 bases, J shed 6 bases, and the junction held 10 bases outside the gene matches. The CDR3 extends over 14 amino acids. Germline CDR1 and CDR2: SGHDT and YYEEEE. As DNA, the CDR3 is TGTGCCAGCACCAACGGACTAGTCAAGGATACGCAGTATTTT. Its translation: CASTNGLVKDTQYF. Based on the CDR3 plus reference TRBV5-6 and TRBJ2-3, the full variable domain is DAGVTQSPTHLIKTRGQQVTLRCSPKSGHDTVSWYQQALGQGPQFIFQYYEEEERQRGNFPDRFSGHQFPNYSSELNVNALLLGDSALYLCASTNGLVKDTQYFGPGTRLTVL.

V is TRBV9 and J is TRBJ2-7; tentatively, D is TRBD1 or TRBD2 (5 bases each). The germline CDR1 and CDR2 sequences are SGDLS and YYNGEE. This CDR3 is built from 13 residues. The V end was cut by 2 bases, the J end by 1 base, with 7 bases between. DNA of the CDR3: TGTGCCAGCAGCGTGGGGGTTTCCTACGAGCAGTACTTC. Its protein is CASSVGVSYEQYF.

This chain links TRBV5-6 with TRBJ1-5; 8 bases align to TRBD1. The CDR3 runs 16 residues. V shed 4 bases and J 5 bases; nucleotides not matched to a gene: 11. Germline CDR1 is SGHDT and CDR2 is YYEEEE. The CDR3 protein is CASSIHGQGFHQPQHF. The CDR3, as DNA: TGTGCCAGCAGCATCCACGGACAGGGTTTCCATCAGCCCCAGCATTTT.

V gene TRBV7-8 combines with J gene TRBJ1-6; the D is unclear. The V and J ends lost 0 bases and 2 bases respectively, with 11 bases between them. Germline V CDR1 and CDR2: SGHVS, FQNEAQ. This CDR3 comprises 17 residues. Here the CDR3 reads CASSLAVVQAYNSPLHF. CDR3 nucleotides: TGTGCCAGCAGCTTAGCGGTGGTGCAGGCCTATAATTCACCCCTCCACTTT.

The chain uses TRBV9 and TRBJ2-7, with D maybe TRBD2 (5 bases). The V end was cut by 0 bases, the J end by 3 bases, with 10 bases between. The CDR3 is made up of 14 amino acids. Germline CDR1 reads SGDLS; CDR2 reads YYNGEE. The chain's CDR3 is CASSVGSVSYEQYF. The CDR3 bases are TGTGCCAGCAGCGTAGGTAGCGTGAGCTACGAGCAGTACTTC.

The V gene is TRBV7-9, the J gene TRBJ1-1, with a weak D call TRBD1 (5 bases). Trimming pared 7 bases from V and 1 base from J, leaving 10 bases between. The CDR3 consists of 13 residues. Germline V CDR1 and CDR2: SEHNR, FQNEAQ (reference sequence). The CDR3 spells CASTGTSNTEAFF. The CDR3 nucleotides are TGTGCCAGCACCGGGACCTCGAACACTGAAGCTTTCTTT.

The V gene is TRBV28, the J gene TRBJ1-1; D ambiguous. CDR1 and CDR2 (germline): MDHEN, SYDVKM. Between the trimmed V and J ends, which lost 7 bases and 1 base, there was a span of 19 bases. The CDR3 covers 16 residues. This chain's CDR3 is CASKYLRALKNTEAFF. In DNA, the CDR3 is TGTGCCAGCAAATACTTACGGGCTCTAAAGAACACTGAAGCTTTCTTT.